Each of the 27 T cell receptor beta chains below was sequenced from the same sample in a study of control samples from healthy donors and cancer patients. Sequencing was performed with immunoSEQ multiplex PCR; in TCRdb, only in-frame clones are kept and a portion is missing. The table lists around 93,000 clones, just under 95% of them singletons. Sequencing was carried out using blood. The receptor source for this set is a human donor in good health. The donor label of this sample is uncertain.

The chain recombines TRBV7-6 with TRBJ1-1; D unresolved. Germline V gene data show CDR1 as SGHVS and CDR2 as FNYEAQ. This CDR3 is 12 amino acids long. Trimming left V 2 bases short and J 5 bases short, with 6 bases between. As DNA, the CDR3 is TGTGCCAGCAGCTTATCCGGGACTGAAGCTTTCTTT. Translated, it gives CASSLSGTEAFF.

The chain links TRBV12-3 or TRBV12-4 to TRBJ1-2, with D perhaps TRBD1 (5 bases). The V end lost 5 bases, the J end lost 13 bases, and 20 bases lay between the germline ends. The CDR3 sequence is 13 residues long. In DNA, the CDR3 is TGTGCCAGCAGTCCTGAGGGGACCGACCATGGCACCTTC. Residues: CASSPEGTDHGTF.

The chain is built from TRBV24-1 and TRBJ2-2, with D perhaps being TRBD1 or TRBD2 (5 bases each). Germline CDR1 KGHDR, CDR2 SFDVKD. V was trimmed by 2 bases and J by 4 bases, leaving 13 bases between them. The CDR3 consists of 16 residues. The CDR3 loop is CATSDSGAKGTGELFF. The CDR3 DNA reads as TGTGCCACCAGTGATTCCGGGGCGAAAGGCACCGGGGAGCTGTTTTTT.

The rearrangement uses TRBV5-3 and TRBJ1-3, with no clear D. TRBV5-3 falls under the ORF class, with uncertain function. The CDR3 is 18 residues long. With 0 bases removed from V and 0 bases from J, the gap between germline ends came to 16 bases. In DNA form, the CDR3 reads TGTGCCAGAAGCTTGGGGATACAGCGAAAATCCTCTGGAAACACCATATATTTT. Translation: CARSLGIQRKSSGNTIYF.

A note on this clone: The sample holds other DNA sequences that translate to the same CDR3. This chain connects TRBV10-3 to TRBJ2-2; D possibly corresponds to TRBD2 (7 bases). From germline, CDR1 is ENHRY and CDR2 SYGVKD. V lost 4 bases to trimming and J lost 4 bases, with 16 bases between them. This CDR3 comprises 16 residues. Here the CDR3 DNA reads TGTGCCATCAGTGGTGGGGCGGGGGCGAGCACCGGGGAGCTGTTTTTT. Amino acid sequence: CAISGGAGASTGELFF.

The chain uses TRBV7-8 and TRBJ1-1; 7 bases agree with TRBD1. The length of the CDR3 is 15 residues. V lost 5 bases and J lost 8; bases outside the gene matches: 14. Germline-derived CDR1 and CDR2 are SGHVS and FQNEAQ. The CDR3 sequence: CASSTSADRFEEAFF. The CDR3 DNA is TGTGCCAGCAGCACTAGCGCGGACAGGTTCGAAGAAGCTTTCTTT.

The rearrangement uses TRBV6-1 and TRBJ1-4, with a possible D match to TRBD1 (6 bases). This CDR3 is 15 amino acids long. Per the germline V gene, CDR1 is MNHNS and CDR2 is SASEGT. V gave up 3 bases and J gave up 4 bases, with 12 bases separating them. The CDR3 loop reads CASSDWTDSNEKLFF. The CDR3 coding sequence is TGTGCCAGCAGTGATTGGACAGATAGTAATGAAAAACTGTTTTTT.

This rearrangement joins TRBV7-8 to TRBJ2-3; possibly TRBD1 for D (5 bases). Germline CDR1 SGHVS, CDR2 FQNEAQ. V gave up 1 base and J gave up 2 bases, with 13 bases separating them. The CDR3 spans 16 residues. The CDR3 region has the DNA TGTGCCAGCAGCTTAGGTCGCGACAGATACACAGATACGCAGTATTTT. Translation: CASSLGRDRYTDTQYF.

The chain recombines TRBV5-6 with TRBJ1-5; D gene unclear. Germline V gives CDR1 SGHDT, CDR2 YYEEEE. The CDR3 runs to 16 residues. V was clipped by 4 bases and J by 4 bases, with 18 bases between them. The CDR3 sequence: CASSRTGNSRNQPQHF. The DNA of the CDR3 is TGTGCCAGCAGCCGTACGGGGAACAGTCGAAATCAGCCCCAGCATTTT.

The V gene is TRBV7-2, the J gene TRBJ1-4, with D tentatively TRBD1 (5 bases). Germline V lookup: CDR1 SGHTA, CDR2 FQGNSA. This CDR3 region has 15 residues. Trimming took off 6 bases at V and 1 base at J, with 12 bases between the two ends. In nucleotides, the CDR3 is TGTGCCAGCAGTCTCGGGGGGGGAACTAATGAAAAACTGTTTTTT. Translating it yields CASSLGGGTNEKLFF. The complete variable domain, with remaining parts taken from reference TRBV7-2 and TRBJ1-4, reads GAGVSQSPSNKVTEKGKDVELRCDPISGHTALYWYRQSLGQGLEFLIYFQGNSAPDKSGLPSDRFSAERTGGSVSTLTIQRTQQEDSAVYLCASSLGGGTNEKLFFGSGTQLSVL.

This chain links TRBV10-3 with TRBJ2-2; D ambiguous. CDR1 is ENHRY, CDR2 SYGVKD, per germline. The CDR3 sequence is 14 residues long. Trimming removed 11 bases from V and 4 bases from J, with 17 bases in between. The chain's CDR3 is CALQGDTGTGELFF. The CDR3 nucleotides are TGTGCCCTTCAAGGAGACACCGGCACCGGGGAGCTGTTTTTT.

V usage is TRBV5-4 and J usage is TRBJ2-5; D not certain. Germline assignment: CDR1 SGHNT and CDR2 YYREEE (reference sequence). CDR3 length: 15 amino acids. Trimming took 1 base from V and 4 from J, leaving 14 bases between them. CDR3 bases: TGTGCCAGCAGCTTGCCCGGACGCCATCCAGAGACCCAGTACTTC. Protein: CASSLPGRHPETQYF.

The CDR3 DNA sequence: TGCGCCACCATAGGACAGTTCGATGAGCAGTTCTTC. Its protein is CATIGQFDEQFF. The chain joins TRBV10-2 to TRBJ2-1, with D possibly TRBD1 on 6 matching bases. V was clipped by 10 bases and J by 8 bases, with 15 bases between them. Germline CDR1 and CDR2: WSHSY and SAAADI. The CDR3 is 12 amino acids.

On this clone itself: A read error may account for a junction end that differs from germline. The chain employs TRBV7-7 and TRBJ2-1, with D tentatively TRBD1 (6 bases). Germline lookup yields CDR1 SSHAT and CDR2 FNYEAQ (reference sequence). The CDR3 runs to 15 residues. Here the CDR3 reads CASSLEQGSYNEQFF. CDR3 nucleotide sequence: TGTGCTAGCAGCTTAGAACAGGGTTCCTACAATGAGCAGTTCTTC.

V usage is TRBV5-4 and J usage is TRBJ1-1, with D tentatively TRBD1 (6 bases). The CDR3 has 16 amino acids. V lost 5 bases and J lost 3, with 20 bases in between. In germline, CDR1 is SGHNT, CDR2 YYREEE (reference sequence). The CDR3 sequence: CASSSGPTGFDTEAFF. The CDR3 bases are TGTGCCAGCAGTTCGGGCCCCACAGGGTTTGACACTGAAGCTTTCTTT.

This chain joins TRBV27 and TRBJ2-7, with D perhaps TRBD1 or TRBD2 (6 bases each). The CDR3 has 12 amino acids. The V end lost 3 bases, the J end lost 6 bases, and 9 bases lay between the germline ends. The germline V gene encodes CDR1 MNHEY and CDR2 SMNVEV (reference sequence). CDR3 protein: CASSLGGAEQYF. As DNA, the CDR3 is TGTGCCAGCAGTTTGGGGGGCGCCGAGCAGTACTTC.

This sequence joins TRBV6-5 and TRBJ1-2, with unresolved D. The CDR3 totals 14 residues. Deletions cut 6 bases from V and 0 bases from J, with 11 bases between. From germline, CDR1 is MNHEY and CDR2 SVGAGI. CDR3: CASSLGITNYGYTF. Here the CDR3 DNA reads TGTGCCAGCAGCTTAGGAATAACTAACTATGGCTACACCTTC.

As DNA, the CDR3 is TGCGCCAGCAGCCTCGAACCGCAGGGGGCGGGCTATGGCTACACCTTC. Amino acids: CASSLEPQGAGYGYTF. The chain recombines TRBV5-1 with TRBJ1-2, with 8 nucleotides matching TRBD1. The junction had 12 bases not matched to a gene; V was cut back by 4 bases and J by 4 bases. The CDR3 runs 16 residues. Germline loops: CDR1 SGHRS, CDR2 YFSETQ.

There are a few counts of this clone. The V gene is TRBV10-3, the J gene TRBJ2-7; D call uncertain. The germline V gene has CDR1 ENHRY and CDR2 SYGVKD. V was clipped by 0 bases and J by 6 bases, with 12 bases between them. CDR3 length equals 14 residues. CDR3 residues: CAISESIGESEQYF. The CDR3 DNA follows: TGTGCCATCAGTGAGTCGATCGGCGAGAGCGAGCAGTACTTC.

The rearrangement joins TRBV4-2 to TRBJ2-5; TRBD2 agrees at 9 bases. The CDR3 is made up of 18 amino acids. From germline, CDR1 is LGHNA and CDR2 YNFKEQ. J gave up 4 bases and V 1 base, and 13 bases lay outside the gene matches. This CDR3 is CASSQGVLAGGLPETQYF. As DNA, the CDR3 is TGTGCCAGCAGCCAAGGGGTTCTGGCGGGGGGGCTCCCAGAGACCCAGTACTTC.

The V gene is TRBV6-5, the J gene TRBJ2-2, with 8 bases matching TRBD2. Trimming took 8 bases from V and 5 from J; bases not matched to a gene: 4. CDR3 length: 13 residues. Germline-derived CDR1 and CDR2 are MNHEY and SVGAGI. The CDR3 reads CASRLAITGELFF. The DNA of the CDR3 is TGTGCCAGCCGACTAGCGATTACCGGGGAGCTGTTTTTT.

This chain joins TRBV24-1 and TRBJ2-5, with 13 bases aligning to TRBD2. The V gene end was trimmed by 4 bases and the J gene end by 3 bases; junction bases not matched to a gene: 1. This CDR3 comprises 15 residues. Germline V gene sequence: CDR1 KGHDR, CDR2 SFDVKD. In DNA, the CDR3 is TGTGCCACCAGTGAGGGGACTAGCGGGGAAGAGACCCAGTACTTC. Translated, it gives CATSEGTSGEETQYF.

The chain is built from TRBV6-5 and TRBJ1-1, with 7 bases identical to TRBD1. The germline gives CDR1 MNHEY, CDR2 SVGAGI. The CDR3 is made up of 14 amino acids. The V segment lost 5 bases and the J segment 5 bases; nucleotides outside the gene matches: 8. This CDR3 reads CASSTTGDLTEAFF. The CDR3 DNA is TGTGCCAGCAGTACTACAGGGGACCTTACTGAAGCTTTCTTT.

The V gene is TRBV19, the J gene TRBJ2-7, with no clear D. This CDR3 has 14 amino acids. Trimming stripped 6 bases from V and 0 bases from J, with 12 bases between. The germline V gene has CDR1 LNHDA and CDR2 SQIVND (reference sequence). CDR3 coding DNA: TGTGCCAGTAGAGGATCCCAAAGCTCCTACGAGCAGTACTTC. It specifies CASRGSQSSYEQYF.

V and J are TRBV12-3 or TRBV12-4 and TRBJ2-7, with D perhaps TRBD2 (6 bases). The V and J ends lost 6 bases and 3 bases respectively, with 12 bases between them. This CDR3 comprises 13 residues. This CDR3 is CASSRGLFYEQYF. The CDR3 bases are TGTGCCAGCAGCCGCGGACTATTCTACGAGCAGTACTTC.

The chain uses TRBV6-6 and TRBJ1-5; 7 positions agree with TRBD1. The junction had 5 bases not matched to a gene; V was cut back by 0 bases and J by 3 bases. The CDR3 runs 16 residues. Germline CDR1 reads MNHNY; CDR2 reads SVGAGI (reference sequence). The CDR3 DNA reads TGTGCCAGCAGTTACTCGAACAGGGGATCCAATCAGCCCCAGCATTTT. As protein: CASSYSNRGSNQPQHF.

This chain links TRBV11-2 with TRBJ1-5, with D hard to call. V lost 5 bases and J lost 0, with 14 bases in between. This CDR3 spans 16 amino acids. CDR1 and CDR2 from the germline V gene are SGHAT and FQNNGV. The CDR3 sequence is CASSPRAVNSNQPQHF. CDR3 nucleotide sequence: TGTGCCAGCAGCCCGCGGGCGGTGAATAGCAATCAGCCCCAGCATTTT.